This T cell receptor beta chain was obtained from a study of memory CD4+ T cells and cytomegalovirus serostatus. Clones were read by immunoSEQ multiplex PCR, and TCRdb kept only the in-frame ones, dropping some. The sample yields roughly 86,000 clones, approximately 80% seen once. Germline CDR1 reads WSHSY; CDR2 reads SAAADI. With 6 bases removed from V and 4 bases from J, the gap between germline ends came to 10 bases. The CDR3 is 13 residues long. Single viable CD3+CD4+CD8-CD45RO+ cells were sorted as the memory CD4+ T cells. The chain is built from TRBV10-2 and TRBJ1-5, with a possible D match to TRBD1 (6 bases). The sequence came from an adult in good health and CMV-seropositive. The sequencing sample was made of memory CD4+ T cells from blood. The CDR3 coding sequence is TGCGCCAGCAGCGGACAGTGGAATCAGCCCCAGCATTTT. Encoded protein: CASSGQWNQPQHF.